The T cell receptor beta chain under discussion was sequenced for a study of T cells in Graves' hyperthyroidism and ophthalmopathy. Notes on the study in general: A 13 V-J model separated ophthalmopathy from stable hyperthyroidism. Ophthalmopathy was predicted by the model a median of roughly 6.7 months ahead of onset.

In its sample, this clonotype was seen many times. The antigen remains undetermined. Germline CDR1 reads SGHTA; CDR2 reads FQGNSA. The V end lost 7 bases, the J end lost 4 bases, and 10 bases lay between the germline ends. CDR3 size: 13 residues. Researchers amplified the TCR beta CDR3 regions from RNA transcripts. Using the HTBI primer set, a first-round RT-PCR was run on the TCR CDR3. TCRdb analysed the multiplex PCR reads with MiXCR anew, one entry per CDR3 protein. Of about 760,000 distinct CDR3 sequences in the sample, 35% are singletons; the top ten hold less than 35%. The study left out patients who had uncontrolled infection, other autoimmune disease, pregnancy or lactation. Diagnoses rested on clinical symptoms, serum thyroxine and TRAb, thyroid ultrasound and orbital computed tomography.

This receptor was taken from a woman in her thirties or forties with Graves' hyperthyroidism. The sample consisted of blood. The gene calls are TRBV7-2 and TRBJ1-4; D gene ambiguous. The CDR3 sequence is CASTSGNNEKLFF. Here the CDR3 DNA reads TGTGCCAGCACCTCTGGCAATAATGAAAAACTGTTTTTT.